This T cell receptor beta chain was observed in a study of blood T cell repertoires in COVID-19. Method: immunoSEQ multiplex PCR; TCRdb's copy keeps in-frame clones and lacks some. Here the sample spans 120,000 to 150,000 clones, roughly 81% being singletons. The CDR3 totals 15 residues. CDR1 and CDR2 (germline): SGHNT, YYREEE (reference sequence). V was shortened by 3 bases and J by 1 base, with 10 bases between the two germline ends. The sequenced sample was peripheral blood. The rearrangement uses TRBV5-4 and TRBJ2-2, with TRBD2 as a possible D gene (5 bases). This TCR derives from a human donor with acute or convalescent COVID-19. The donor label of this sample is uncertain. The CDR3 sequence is CASSSAVLNTGELFF. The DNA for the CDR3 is TGTGCCAGCAGCTCAGCGGTCCTGAACACCGGGGAGCTGTTTTTT.